A selection of T cell receptor beta chains follows, all from one sample in a study of OX40 agonist ivuxolimab in advanced cancers. Data came from immunoSEQ multiplex PCR; TCRdb stores just in-frame clones and leaves some out. The sample has 55,000 to 75,000 clones; about nine tenths are singletons. The material sequenced was CD4+ or CD8+ T cells sorted from blood, taken in a trial of the OX40 agonist ivuxolimab. The receptors shown here come from an adult with an advanced solid tumor such as melanoma, head and neck, liver or kidney cancer. CDR3s include the opening cysteine and the closing phenylalanine or tryptophan.

TRBJ1-2,TRBV10-3,CAIRRGDGYTF
TRBJ1-5,TRBV29-1,CSVGGQPQHF
TRBJ2-2,TRBV7-3,CASSLLAGQNTGELFF
TRBJ2-5,TRBV27,CASSPLGIAGGLGETQYF
TRBJ2-2,TRBV7-9,CASSLVSRELFF
TRBJ2-2,TRBV5-1,CASSPNYDPPIRELFF
TRBJ1-5,TRBV28,CASSRGRALNQPQHF
TRBJ1-3,TRBV5-6,CASSYLSYRGTGNTIYF
TRBJ2-2,TRBV5-6,CASSLVPSGELFF
TRBJ1-5,TRBV10-3,CAISGTGNSNQPQHF
TRBJ2-7,TRBV25-1,CASSVAGTGGTEQYF
TRBJ2-7,TRBV6-1,CASRRSGTGRYEQYF
TRBJ1-1,TRBV5-6,CASSLGWEDTEAFF
TRBJ2-5,TRBV18,CASSPPGRETQYF
TRBJ1-1,TRBV19,CASSSGRNTEAFF
TRBJ1-4,TRBV7-9,CASSSDSSNEKLFF
TRBJ1-4,TRBV30,CAWGDTGRGEKLFF
TRBJ2-6,TRBV19,CASTQGTGTSGANVLTF
TRBJ2-1,TRBV30,CAWSKPGLAGFDEQFF
TRBJ2-7,TRBV7-9,CASSLAVAGGGYEQYF
TRBJ2-5,TRBV7-6,CASSLVGGGETQYF
TRBJ2-2,TRBV25-1,CASSETGRTGELFF
TRBJ2-7,TRBV11-1,CASSPLGLAGFYEQYF
TRBJ1-1,TRBV7-2,CASSPQGGRGTEAFF
TRBJ1-5,TRBV30,CAWSAVAARQPQHF
TRBJ2-3,TRBV14,CASSQDNVAGRDTQYF
TRBJ2-5,TRBV25-1,CASRGLGTGETQYF
TRBJ2-7,TRBV6-1,CASSDMGLGIAEQYF
TRBJ2-3,TRBV7-9,CASSLERSTDTQYF
TRBJ2-3,TRBV7-9,CASMQRSTDTQYF
TRBJ2-5,TRBV28,CASSVAGGSEETQYF
TRBJ1-5,TRBV6-5,CASSFSTGSNQPQHF
TRBJ2-1,TRBV28,CASSSSGGAKYNEQFF
TRBJ2-5,TRBV6-6,CASSYEGWGLETQYF
TRBJ2-3,TRBV5-1,CASSARTSGGRDTQYF
TRBJ1-2,TRBV28,CASSLAGTGFYGYTF
TRBJ1-4,TRBV18,CASSPTGGWGEKLFF